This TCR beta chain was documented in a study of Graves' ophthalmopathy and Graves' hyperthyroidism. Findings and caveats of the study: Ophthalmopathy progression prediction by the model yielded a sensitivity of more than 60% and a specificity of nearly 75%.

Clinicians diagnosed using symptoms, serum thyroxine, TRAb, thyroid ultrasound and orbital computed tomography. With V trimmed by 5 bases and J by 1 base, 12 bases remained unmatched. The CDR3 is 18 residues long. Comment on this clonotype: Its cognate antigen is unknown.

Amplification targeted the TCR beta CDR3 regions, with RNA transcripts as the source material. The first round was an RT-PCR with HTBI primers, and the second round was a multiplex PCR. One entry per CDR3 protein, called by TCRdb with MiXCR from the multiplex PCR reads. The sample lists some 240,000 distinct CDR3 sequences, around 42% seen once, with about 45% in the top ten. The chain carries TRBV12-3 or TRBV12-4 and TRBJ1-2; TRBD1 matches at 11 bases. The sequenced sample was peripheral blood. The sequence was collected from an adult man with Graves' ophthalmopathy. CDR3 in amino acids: CASSAPGQGVSYNYGYTF. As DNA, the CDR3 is TGTGCCAGCAGTGCCCCGGGACAGGGGGTATCGTATAACTATGGCTACACCTTC.